Listed below are T cell receptor beta chains from one sample, sequenced in a study of T-cell memory formation after mild COVID-19. One entry per CDR3 protein results from TCRdb running MiXCR on the 5' RACE reads. The table has hundreds of thousands of distinct CDR3 sequences, about 20% seen once; the top ten hold 12%. Sequencing was performed on PBMCs or a T cell subset sorted from them (not recorded which). These receptors originate from an adult woman who had mild COVID-19 (a few samples of this study predate the infection). Cell type and time point are not known. The CDR3 runs from the conserved cysteine through the conserved F or W. The D gene is left open where the match is weak. Where a row states a size, it is once, few, many or the class of an expanded clone; other rows omit it.

TRBV12-3/TRBV12-4	.	TRBJ2-7	few	CASSLHGTHPYEQYF	TGTGCCAGCAGTTTACACGGGACCCACCCCTACGAGCAGTACTTC
TRBV6-5	.	TRBJ2-7	once	CASSYSLGQLHEQYF	TGTGCCAGCAGTTACTCTCTGGGACAACTCCACGAGCAGTACTTC
TRBV15	.	TRBJ2-7	.	CATSRGASEQYF	TGTGCCACCAGCAGAGGGGCCTCCGAGCAGTACTTC
TRBV5-1	.	TRBJ2-1	few	CASLDGLSSYNEQFF	TGCGCCAGCCTGGACGGTCTAAGCTCCTACAATGAGCAGTTCTTC
TRBV20-1	.	TRBJ2-5	.	CSARDGGPRETQYF	TGCAGTGCTAGAGATGGGGGCCCGAGAGAGACCCAGTACTTC
TRBV20-1	TRBD1	TRBJ1-2	few	CSARTSGTGIYGYTF	TGCAGTGCTAGAACCTCCGGGACAGGAATCTATGGCTACACCTTC
TRBV7-8	.	TRBJ1-6	.	CASSLARVPGISPLHF	TGTGCCAGCAGCTTAGCTAGGGTTCCGGGGATATCACCCCTCCACTTT
TRBV6-6	.	TRBJ1-1	.	CASSYFGWGNTEAFF	TGTGCCAGCAGTTACTTCGGGTGGGGTAACACTGAAGCTTTCTTT
TRBV6-6	.	TRBJ2-7	.	CASSYQSVYEQYF	TGTGCCAGCAGTTATCAGTCCGTATACGAGCAGTACTTC
TRBV20-1	TRBD1	TRBJ2-5	.	CSASWTGVGETQYF	TGCAGTGCGAGCTGGACAGGGGTGGGGGAGACCCAGTACTTC
TRBV20-1	.	TRBJ2-1	.	CSARTGTDYNEQFF	TGCAGTGCTAGGACGGGGACCGATTACAATGAGCAGTTCTTC
TRBV9	TRBD1	TRBJ2-3	.	CASSVRQGAIADTQYF	TGTGCCAGCAGCGTAAGGCAGGGGGCCATAGCAGATACGCAGTATTTT
TRBV5-6	.	TRBJ2-3	few	CASSLGATRLLGTDTQYF	TGTGCCAGCAGCTTGGGAGCGACCAGGCTCCTAGGCACAGATACGCAGTATTTT
TRBV16	.	TRBJ1-1	few	CASSPGMRTEAFF	TGTGCCAGCAGTCCAGGGATGCGCACTGAAGCTTTCTTT
TRBV15	.	TRBJ2-1	few	CATSRDSRRSYNEQFF	TGTGCCACCAGCAGAGACAGCCGCCGTTCCTACAATGAGCAGTTCTTC
TRBV4-3	.	TRBJ2-1	many	CASSPPTGSRSYNEQFF	TGCGCCAGCAGCCCGCCAACAGGGAGTCGGTCCTACAATGAGCAGTTCTTC